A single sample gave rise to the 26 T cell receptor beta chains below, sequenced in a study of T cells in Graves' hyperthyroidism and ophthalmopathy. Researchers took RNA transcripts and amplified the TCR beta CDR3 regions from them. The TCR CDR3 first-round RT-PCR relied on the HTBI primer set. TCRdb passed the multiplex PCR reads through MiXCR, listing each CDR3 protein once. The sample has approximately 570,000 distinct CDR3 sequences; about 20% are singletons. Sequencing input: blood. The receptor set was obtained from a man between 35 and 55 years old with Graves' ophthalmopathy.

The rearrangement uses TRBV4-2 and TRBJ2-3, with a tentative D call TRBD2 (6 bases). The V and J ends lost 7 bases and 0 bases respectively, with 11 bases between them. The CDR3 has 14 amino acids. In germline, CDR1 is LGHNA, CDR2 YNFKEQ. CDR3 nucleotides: TGTGCCAGCACCCCCGCGGGGAGCACAGATACGCAGTATTTT. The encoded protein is CASTPAGSTDTQYF.

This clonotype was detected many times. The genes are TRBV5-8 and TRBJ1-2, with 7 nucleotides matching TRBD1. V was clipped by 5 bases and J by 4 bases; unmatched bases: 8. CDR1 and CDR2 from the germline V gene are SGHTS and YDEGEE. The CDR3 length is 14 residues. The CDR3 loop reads CASRLRTGSYGYTF. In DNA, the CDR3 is TGTGCCAGCAGACTGAGGACAGGCTCCTATGGCTACACCTTC.

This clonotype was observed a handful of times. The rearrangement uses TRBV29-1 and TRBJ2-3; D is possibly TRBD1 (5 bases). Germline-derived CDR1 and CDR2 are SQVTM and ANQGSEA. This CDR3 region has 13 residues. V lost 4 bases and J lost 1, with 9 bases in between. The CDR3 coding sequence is TGCAGCGTTGCGTTAGGGGGCACAGATACGCAGTATTTT. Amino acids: CSVALGGTDTQYF.

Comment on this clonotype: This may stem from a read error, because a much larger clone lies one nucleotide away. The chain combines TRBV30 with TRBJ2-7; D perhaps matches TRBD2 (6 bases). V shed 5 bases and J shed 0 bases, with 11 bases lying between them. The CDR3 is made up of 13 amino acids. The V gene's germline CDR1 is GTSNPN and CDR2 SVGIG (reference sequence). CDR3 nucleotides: TGTGCCTGGGGTCGGGGGTTCTCCTACGAGCAGTACTTC. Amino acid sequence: CAWGRGFSYEQYF.

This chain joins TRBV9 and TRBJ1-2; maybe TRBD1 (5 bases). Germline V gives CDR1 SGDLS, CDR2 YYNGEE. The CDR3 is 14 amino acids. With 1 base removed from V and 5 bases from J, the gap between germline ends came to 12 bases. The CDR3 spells CASSVFGGGYGYTF. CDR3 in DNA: TGTGCCAGCAGCGTATTCGGGGGTGGGTATGGCTACACCTTC.

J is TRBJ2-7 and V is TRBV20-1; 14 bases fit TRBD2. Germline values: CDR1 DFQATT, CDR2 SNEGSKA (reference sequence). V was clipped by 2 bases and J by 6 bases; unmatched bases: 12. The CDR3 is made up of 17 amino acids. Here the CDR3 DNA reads TGCAGTGCTAGACTCAGGGGACTAGCGGGAGACCAACGCGAGCAGTACTTC. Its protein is CSARLRGLAGDQREQYF.

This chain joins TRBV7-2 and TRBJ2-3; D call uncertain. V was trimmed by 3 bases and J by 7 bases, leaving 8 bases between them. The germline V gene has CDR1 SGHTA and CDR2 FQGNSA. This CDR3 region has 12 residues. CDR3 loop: CASSFSDHTQYF. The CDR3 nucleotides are TGTGCCAGCAGCTTCTCGGACCATACGCAGTATTTT.

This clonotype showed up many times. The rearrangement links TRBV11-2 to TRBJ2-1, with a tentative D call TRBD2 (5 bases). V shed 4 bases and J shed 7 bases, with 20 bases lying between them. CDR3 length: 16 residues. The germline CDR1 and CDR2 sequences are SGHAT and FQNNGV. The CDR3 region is CASSSGYSVLRNEQFF. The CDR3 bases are TGTGCCAGCAGCTCCGGCTATAGCGTCCTTAGGAATGAGCAGTTCTTC.

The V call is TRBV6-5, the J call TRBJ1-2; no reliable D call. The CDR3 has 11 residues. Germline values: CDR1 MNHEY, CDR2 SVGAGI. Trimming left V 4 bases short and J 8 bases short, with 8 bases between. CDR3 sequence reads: CASSSPSGYTF. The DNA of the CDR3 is TGTGCCAGCAGTTCCCCTTCGGGCTACACCTTC.

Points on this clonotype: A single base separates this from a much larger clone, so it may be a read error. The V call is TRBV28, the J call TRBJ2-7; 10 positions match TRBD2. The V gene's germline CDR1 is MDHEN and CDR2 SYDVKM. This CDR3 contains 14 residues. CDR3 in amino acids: CTSSGLADSYEQYF. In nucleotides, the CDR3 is TGTACCAGCAGTGGACTAGCGGATTCCTACGAGCAGTACTTC.

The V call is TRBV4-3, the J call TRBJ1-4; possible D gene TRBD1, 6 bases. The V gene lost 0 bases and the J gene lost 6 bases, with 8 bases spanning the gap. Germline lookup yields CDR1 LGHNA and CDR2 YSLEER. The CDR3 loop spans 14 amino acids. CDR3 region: CASSQDRGYEKLFF. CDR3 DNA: TGCGCCAGCAGCCAAGACAGGGGATATGAAAAACTGTTTTTT.

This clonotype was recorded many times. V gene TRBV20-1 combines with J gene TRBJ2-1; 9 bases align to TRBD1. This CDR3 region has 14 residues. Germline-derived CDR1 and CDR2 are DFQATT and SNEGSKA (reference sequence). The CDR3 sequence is CREIPGQGRNEQFF. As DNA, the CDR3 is TGCAGAGAGATTCCGGGACAGGGTAGGAATGAGCAGTTCTTC.

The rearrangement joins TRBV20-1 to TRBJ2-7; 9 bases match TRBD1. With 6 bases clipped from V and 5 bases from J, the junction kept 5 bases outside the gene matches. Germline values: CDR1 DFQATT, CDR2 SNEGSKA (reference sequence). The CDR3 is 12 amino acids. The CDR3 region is CSAGDRVNEQYF. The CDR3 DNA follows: TGCAGTGCCGGGGACAGGGTCAACGAGCAGTACTTC.

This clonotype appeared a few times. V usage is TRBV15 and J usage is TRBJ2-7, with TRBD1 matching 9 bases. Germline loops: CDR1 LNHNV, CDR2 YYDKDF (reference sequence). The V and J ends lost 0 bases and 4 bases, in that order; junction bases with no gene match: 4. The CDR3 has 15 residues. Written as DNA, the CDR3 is TGTGCCACCAGCAGAGATCTGGGACAGGGTTACGAGCAGTACTTC. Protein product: CATSRDLGQGYEQYF.

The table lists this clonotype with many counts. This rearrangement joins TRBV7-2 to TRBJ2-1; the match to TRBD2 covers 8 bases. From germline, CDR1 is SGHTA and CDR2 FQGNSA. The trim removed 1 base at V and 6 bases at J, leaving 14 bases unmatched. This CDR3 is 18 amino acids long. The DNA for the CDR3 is TGTGCCAGCAGCTTAGGAGGCTCATGGCGGGGGGTTGGCAATGAGCAGTTCTTC. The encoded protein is CASSLGGSWRGVGNEQFF.

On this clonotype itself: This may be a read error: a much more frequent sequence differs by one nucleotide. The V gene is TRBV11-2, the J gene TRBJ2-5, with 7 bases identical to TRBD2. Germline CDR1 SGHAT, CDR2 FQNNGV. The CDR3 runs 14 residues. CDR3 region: CAGSLFGGGETQYF. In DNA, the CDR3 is TGTGCCGGCAGCTTATTTGGGGGGGGAGAGACCCAGTACTTC.

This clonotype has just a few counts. CDR3 in amino acids: CASSPLRDRNTEAFF. The CDR3 coding sequence is TGTGCCAGCTCACCACTAAGAGACAGGAACACTGAAGCTTTCTTT. The chain combines TRBV18 with TRBJ1-1; possible D gene TRBD1, 5 bases. The CDR3 is 15 amino acids. The V gene's germline CDR1 is KGHSH and CDR2 LQKENI. V lost 1 base and J lost 1, with 10 bases in between.

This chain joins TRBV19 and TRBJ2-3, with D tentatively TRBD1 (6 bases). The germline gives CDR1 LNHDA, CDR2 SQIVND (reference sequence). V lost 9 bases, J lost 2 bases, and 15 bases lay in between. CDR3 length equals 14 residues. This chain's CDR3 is CASSGWGPTDTQYF. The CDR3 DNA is TGTGCCAGCAGTGGGTGGGGGCCCACAGATACGCAGTATTTT.

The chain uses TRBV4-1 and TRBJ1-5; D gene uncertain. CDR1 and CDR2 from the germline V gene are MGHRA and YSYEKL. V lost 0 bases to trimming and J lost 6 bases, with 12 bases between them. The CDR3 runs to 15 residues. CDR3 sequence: CASSQDRAAPQPQHF. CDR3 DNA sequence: TGCGCCAGCAGCCAAGATAGGGCGGCTCCTCAGCCCCAGCATTTT.

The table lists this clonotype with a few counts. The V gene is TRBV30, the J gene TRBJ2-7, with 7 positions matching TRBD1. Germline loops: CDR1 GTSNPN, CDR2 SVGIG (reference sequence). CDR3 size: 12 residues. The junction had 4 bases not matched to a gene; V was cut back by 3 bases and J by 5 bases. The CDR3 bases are TGTGCCTGGAGCCCAGACAGGGACGAGCAGTACTTC. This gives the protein CAWSPDRDEQYF.

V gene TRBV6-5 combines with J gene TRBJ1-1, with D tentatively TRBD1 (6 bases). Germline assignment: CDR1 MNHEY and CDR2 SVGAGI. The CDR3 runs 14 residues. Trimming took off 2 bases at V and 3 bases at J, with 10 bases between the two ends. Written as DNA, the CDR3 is TGTGCCAGCAGTTACGACAGGTTGTACACTGAAGCTTTCTTT. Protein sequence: CASSYDRLYTEAFF.

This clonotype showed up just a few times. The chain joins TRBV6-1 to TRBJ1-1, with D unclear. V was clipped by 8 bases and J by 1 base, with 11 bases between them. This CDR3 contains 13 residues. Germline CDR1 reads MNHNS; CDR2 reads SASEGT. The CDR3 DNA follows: TGTGCCAGCGCAAGTCCAGGGAACACTGAAGCTTTCTTT. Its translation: CASASPGNTEAFF.

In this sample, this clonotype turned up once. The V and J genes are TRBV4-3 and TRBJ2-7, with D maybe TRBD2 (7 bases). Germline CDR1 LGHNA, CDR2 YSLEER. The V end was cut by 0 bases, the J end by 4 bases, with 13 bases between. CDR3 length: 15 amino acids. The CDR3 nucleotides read TGCGCCAGCAGCCAAGAGGTCAGGGGAGGGTACGAGCAGTACTTC. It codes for CASSQEVRGGYEQYF.

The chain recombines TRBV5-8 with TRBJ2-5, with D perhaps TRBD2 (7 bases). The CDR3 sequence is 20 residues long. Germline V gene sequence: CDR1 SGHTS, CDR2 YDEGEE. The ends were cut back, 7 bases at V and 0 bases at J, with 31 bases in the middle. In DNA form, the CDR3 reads TGTGCCAGCGGCCGTGGGGGCCTTGGTCAAGCGGGACGGTACCAAGAGACCCAGTACTTC. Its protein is CASGRGGLGQAGRYQETQYF.

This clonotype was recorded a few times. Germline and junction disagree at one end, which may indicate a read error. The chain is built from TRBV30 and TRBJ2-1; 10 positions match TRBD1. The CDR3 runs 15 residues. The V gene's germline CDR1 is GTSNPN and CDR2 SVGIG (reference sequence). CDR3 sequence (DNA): TGTGCCTGGAGTCATGAGACAGGGGGCTACGATGAGCAGTTCTTC. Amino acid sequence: CAWSHETGGYDEQFF. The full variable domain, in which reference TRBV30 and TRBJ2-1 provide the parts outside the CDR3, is SQTIHQWPATLVQPVGSPLSLECTVEGTSNPNLYWYRQAAGRGLQLLFYSVGIGQISSEVPQNLSASRPQDRQFILSSKKLLLSDSGFYLCAWSHETGGYDEQFFGPGTRLTVL.

The CDR3: CASSHTRGRTGELFF. CDR3 nucleotides: TGCGCCAGCAGCCACACCCGCGGGCGGACCGGGGAGCTGTTTTTT. This chain uses TRBV4-1 with TRBJ2-2, with a weak D call TRBD2 (5 bases). From germline, CDR1 is MGHRA and CDR2 YSYEKL. V was clipped by 3 bases and J by 5 bases, with 13 bases between them. There are 15 residues in the CDR3.